A selection of T cell receptor beta chains follows, all from one sample in a study of cytomegalovirus exposure and HLA in healthy donors. Using immunoSEQ multiplex PCR, the repertoire was profiled, and TCRdb retains in-frame clones only, with some absent. This table has roughly 300,000 clones, 75% to 90% appearing once. Sequenced: PBMCs. The receptor source for this set is a woman younger than 35 in good health and CMV-seronegative. Each CDR3 is given with its conserved first and last residue. A D gene is named only where the DNA matches it firmly. Not all rows give a size; the values are once, few, many and, for expanded clones, a class.

J: TRBJ2-5
D: -
V: TRBV18
size: -
DNA: TGTGCCAGCTCACCACGGTCACAGGGCGGAGAGACCCAGTACTTC
CDR3: CASSPRSQGGETQYF

J: TRBJ1-1
D: -
V: TRBV5-1
size: -
DNA: TGCGCCAGCAGCTTGGGGGAGGTGAACACTGAAGCTTTCTTT
CDR3: CASSLGEVNTEAFF

J: TRBJ2-2
D: TRBD2
V: TRBV2
size: -
DNA: TGTGCCAGCAGTGTTGTCGCGGGAGTCTCCGGGGAGCTGTTTTTT
CDR3: CASSVVAGVSGELFF

J: TRBJ2-2
D: -
V: TRBV6-4
size: -
DNA: TGTGCCAGCAGTGACCAGGGCCCCCTGGGCACCGGGGAGCTGTTTTTT
CDR3: CASSDQGPLGTGELFF

J: TRBJ2-1
D: TRBD2
V: TRBV4-3
size: -
DNA: TGCGCCAGCAGCCAAGAGGCTAGCGGGATCCATGAGCAGTTCTTC
CDR3: CASSQEASGIHEQFF

J: TRBJ2-1
D: -
V: TRBV27
size: -
DNA: TGTGCCAGCAGTTTCTCACCGGTTGGAGTTAGTGAGCAGTTCTTC
CDR3: CASSFSPVGVSEQFF

J: TRBJ2-2
D: -
V: TRBV9
size: -
DNA: TGTGCCAGCAGCGTCCAGGCGCGGGGTCACGGGGAGCTGTTTTTT
CDR3: CASSVQARGHGELFF

J: TRBJ2-1
D: -
V: TRBV5-6
size: -
DNA: TGTGCCAGCAGCTCCGGTGTGAATGAGCAGTTCTTC
CDR3: CASSSGVNEQFF

J: TRBJ2-1
D: -
V: TRBV18
size: -
DNA: TGTGCCAGCTCACCGCAGTCTAGCAATGAGCAGTTCTTC
CDR3: CASSPQSSNEQFF

J: TRBJ1-1
D: TRBD1
V: TRBV29-1
size: -
DNA: TGCAGCGTTGCAAGACAGGGGGCGGGAGGAGCTTTCTTT
CDR3: CSVARQGAGGAFF

J: TRBJ2-2
D: TRBD1
V: TRBV29-1
size: -
DNA: TGCAGCGTTGAAGAGGGACAGGGTGTGTCCGGGGAGCTGTTTTTT
CDR3: CSVEEGQGVSGELFF

J: TRBJ2-5
D: TRBD2
V: TRBV9
size: -
DNA: TGTGCCAGCAGCGTTCTAGCGGGAGAGACCCAGTACTTC
CDR3: CASSVLAGETQYF

J: TRBJ2-5
D: TRBD1
V: TRBV19
size: -
DNA: TGTGCCAGTACCCCAAGGGGCAGGGGGCTTTATCAAGAGACCCAGTACTTC
CDR3: CASTPRGRGLYQETQYF

J: TRBJ1-4
D: TRBD1
V: TRBV6-5
size: -
DNA: TGTGCCAGCTCTTTACAGGGGATGGGTGAAAAACTGTTTTTT
CDR3: CASSLQGMGEKLFF

J: TRBJ1-2
D: TRBD1
V: TRBV6-1
size: once
DNA: TGTGCCAGCAGTGGCTCAGGGGGCATCGGCTATGGCTACACCTTC
CDR3: CASSGSGGIGYGYTF

J: TRBJ2-1
D: TRBD2
V: TRBV19
size: -
DNA: TGTGCCAGTAGTTACTTAGCGGGAGGGGGGAATAATGAGCAGTTCTTC
CDR3: CASSYLAGGGNNEQFF

J: TRBJ2-7
D: -
V: TRBV5-4
size: -
DNA: TGTGCCAGCAGCGCCCGGGAGCCCCCCTACGAGCAGTACTTC
CDR3: CASSAREPPYEQYF

J: TRBJ2-7
D: TRBD1
V: TRBV15
size: -
DNA: TGTGCCACCAGCAGCCCACAGGGGGCCTACGAGCAGTACTTC
CDR3: CATSSPQGAYEQYF

J: TRBJ2-5
D: -
V: TRBV6-5
size: once
DNA: TGTGCCAGCAGTTCGTTTCTAGCGCGGGACCGCGGGACCCAGTACTTC
CDR3: CASSSFLARDRGTQYF

J: TRBJ2-7
D: -
V: TRBV5-6
size: -
DNA: TGTGCCAGCAGCTTACGGGTTGGCAGCTCCTACGAGCAGTACTTC
CDR3: CASSLRVGSSYEQYF

J: TRBJ1-5
D: -
V: TRBV19
size: -
DNA: TGTGCCAGTAGTCCTTGGGGGGGCGGCGAGCCCCAGCATTTT
CDR3: CASSPWGGGEPQHF

J: TRBJ2-7
D: TRBD1
V: TRBV5-6
size: -
DNA: TGTGCCAGCAGCCCCCGGGACAGCTCCTACGAGCAGTACTTC
CDR3: CASSPRDSSYEQYF

J: TRBJ2-1
D: TRBD2
V: TRBV6-6
size: -
DNA: TGTGCCAGCAGTCCTAGCGGGCTAGGGAATGAGCAGTTCTTC
CDR3: CASSPSGLGNEQFF

J: TRBJ1-1
D: -
V: TRBV18
size: -
DNA: TGTGCCAGCTCACCGTACAGGGACACTGAAGCTTTCTTT
CDR3: CASSPYRDTEAFF

J: TRBJ2-3
D: -
V: TRBV6-5
size: -
DNA: TGTGCCAGCAGTCCTTCAGATACGCAGTATTTT
CDR3: CASSPSDTQYF

J: TRBJ2-7
D: -
V: TRBV6-6
size: -
DNA: TGTGCCAGCACTTCGGAAAGAGGCATATCGAGCGAGCAGTACTTC
CDR3: CASTSERGISSEQYF

J: TRBJ2-1
D: TRBD2
V: TRBV19
size: -
DNA: TGTGCCAGTAGTACTAGGACTAGCGGGGACAATGAGCAGTTCTTC
CDR3: CASSTRTSGDNEQFF

J: TRBJ2-7
D: TRBD1
V: TRBV29-1
size: -
DNA: TGCAGCGTACAGGGACAGGGGGCTTACGAGCAGTACTTC
CDR3: CSVQGQGAYEQYF

J: TRBJ2-1
D: TRBD2
V: TRBV19
size: -
DNA: TGTGCCAGTAGTGTTCTAGCGGAAAGCAATGAGCAGTTCTTC
CDR3: CASSVLAESNEQFF

J: TRBJ2-7
D: -
V: TRBV6-5
size: -
DNA: TGTGCCAGCAGTTACATGGAGAAGCAGTACTTC
CDR3: CASSYMEKQYF

J: TRBJ2-2
D: TRBD2
V: TRBV9
size: -
DNA: TGTGCCAGCAGCTCCAGCGGGAGCCCTGCCACCGGGGAGCTGTTTTTT
CDR3: CASSSSGSPATGELFF

J: TRBJ2-1
D: -
V: TRBV27
size: -
DNA: TGTGCCAGCAGTTTAAGGGAGCGGTTCTTC
CDR3: CASSLRERFF

J: TRBJ1-4
D: -
V: TRBV2
size: -
DNA: TGTGCCAGCAGTCGTCAGGATGAAAAACTGTTTTTT
CDR3: CASSRQDEKLFF

J: TRBJ1-2
D: -
V: TRBV5-6
size: -
DNA: TGTGCCAGCAGCCCCGGGAGCTTCTATGGCTACACCTTC
CDR3: CASSPGSFYGYTF

J: TRBJ1-5
D: -
V: TRBV6-6
size: -
DNA: TGTGCCAGCAGTTACTCTTCGAATCAGCCCCAGCATTTT
CDR3: CASSYSSNQPQHF

J: TRBJ2-1
D: TRBD2
V: TRBV7-8
size: -
DNA: TGTGCCAGCCGTCTAGCGGGAGTAAGCTACAATGAGCAGTTCTTC
CDR3: CASRLAGVSYNEQFF

J: TRBJ2-1
D: TRBD2
V: TRBV5-1
size: -
DNA: TGCGCCAGCAGCTTCGGCGGGAGCAATGAGCAGTTCTTC
CDR3: CASSFGGSNEQFF

J: TRBJ2-7
D: -
V: TRBV27
size: -
DNA: TGTGCCAGCAGCTTAAGGGGGGGGCGTGCCTACGAGCAGTACTTC
CDR3: CASSLRGGRAYEQYF

J: TRBJ2-2
D: TRBD2
V: TRBV27
size: -
DNA: TGTGCCAGCAGCCCAGCGGGAGTGAACACCGGGGAGCTGTTTTTT
CDR3: CASSPAGVNTGELFF

J: TRBJ2-5
D: -
V: TRBV5-1
size: -
DNA: TGCGCCAGCAGCACGCAGACAGAATCCCAAGAGACCCAGTACTTC
CDR3: CASSTQTESQETQYF

J: TRBJ2-7
D: TRBD2
V: TRBV5-1
size: few
DNA: TGCGCCAGCAGCCTGGGACTAGCCGGGACCTACGAGCAGTACTTC
CDR3: CASSLGLAGTYEQYF

J: TRBJ2-1
D: TRBD2
V: TRBV9
size: -
DNA: TGTGCCAGCAGCCATCGAAGAGGACTAGCGGGGAACAATGAGCAGTTCTTC
CDR3: CASSHRRGLAGNNEQFF

J: TRBJ2-7
D: -
V: TRBV6-5
size: -
DNA: TGTGCCAGCAGTTACTCTAAGGGAGGTCGCTACGAGCAGTACTTC
CDR3: CASSYSKGGRYEQYF

J: TRBJ2-1
D: TRBD1
V: TRBV6-1
size: -
DNA: TGTGCCAGTAAACCGGGACAGGGGTCGGACAATGAGCAGTTCTTC
CDR3: CASKPGQGSDNEQFF

J: TRBJ1-2
D: TRBD1
V: TRBV28
size: many
DNA: TGTGCCAGCAGTTTCTCTGGCAGGGGGATGCCTAACTATGGCTACACCTTC
CDR3: CASSFSGRGMPNYGYTF

J: TRBJ2-1
D: TRBD2
V: TRBV5-1
size: -
DNA: TGCGCCAGCAGCAACCCTAGCGGGAGTTATGATGAGCAGTTCTTC
CDR3: CASSNPSGSYDEQFF

J: TRBJ1-2
D: TRBD1
V: TRBV15
size: few
DNA: TGTGCCACCAGCAGGGATAGGACAGGCTATGGCTACACCTTC
CDR3: CATSRDRTGYGYTF

J: TRBJ1-5
D: -
V: TRBV6-5
size: -
DNA: TGTGCCAGCAGTTACTCCGAGGGGGATCAGCCCCAGCATTTT
CDR3: CASSYSEGDQPQHF

J: TRBJ2-3
D: -
V: TRBV5-4
size: -
DNA: TGTGCCAGCAGCCCCGCAGGGTCAGATACGCAGTATTTT
CDR3: CASSPAGSDTQYF

J: TRBJ2-3
D: TRBD1
V: TRBV4-1
size: -
DNA: TGCGCCAGCAGCCCCGTTCTAGACAGGGATGGCACAGATACGCAGTATTTT
CDR3: CASSPVLDRDGTDTQYF

J: TRBJ2-7
D: -
V: TRBV15
size: -
DNA: TGTGCCACCAGCAGATCTGTGGCAGGGGAAACCTACGAGCAGTACTTC
CDR3: CATSRSVAGETYEQYF

J: TRBJ1-2
D: -
V: TRBV19
size: few
DNA: TGTGCCAGTAGTATTGCGGGGATTAACTATGGCTACACCTTC
CDR3: CASSIAGINYGYTF

J: TRBJ2-7
D: -
V: TRBV6-5
size: -
DNA: TGTGCCAGCAGTTGGCGAATGGGGGCACGGAACGAGCAGTACTTC
CDR3: CASSWRMGARNEQYF

J: TRBJ1-1
D: -
V: TRBV7-9
size: -
DNA: TGTGCCAGCAGCCCCGGAAGGAGCACTTCGGACACTGAAGCTTTCTTT
CDR3: CASSPGRSTSDTEAFF

J: TRBJ1-2
D: -
V: TRBV19
size: -
DNA: TGTGCCAGTAGCTACGAAGCGGGACGATTCTTGGGCTACACCTTC
CDR3: CASSYEAGRFLGYTF

J: TRBJ2-7
D: -
V: TRBV5-1
size: -
DNA: TGCGCCAGCAGCCCGGCGGGGGCGGGAGCGGGCTACGAGCAGTACTTC
CDR3: CASSPAGAGAGYEQYF